This record covers a single T cell receptor (beta chain). It has no known antigen specificity. Relative to the germline gene, one junction end is altered; a read error may explain this. The treatment or condition label corresponds to: in vitro stimulation with specific CMV peptide epitopes to enrich CMV-specific T cells. Sequencing took place on an Illumina HiSeq 1500. The public reads were quality trimmed at Q25 with fastp and then assembled into clones with MiXCR by TCRdb, keeping productive beta chains. Every entry covers one CDR3 protein and lists the most common genes and DNA from its rows. A total of a few hundred thousand distinct CDR3 sequences appear in this sample, roughly 42% of them only once. In total, the top ten clones hold 48% of the sample. This record belongs to a study of T cell repertoires in cytomegalovirus infection (dated by TCRdb to the late 2010s). With respect to the entire study: The peptide stimulations were aimed at well-studied HLA-B-restricted epitopes as well as recently identified HLA-C-restricted CMV epitopes, whose presentation resists viral immunomodulation. Donor HLA type was relevant to the analysis, as public TCR beta signatures indicated carriage of CMV infection together with the matching HLA type.

The investigation overall reported the following: In the ex vivo response, HLA-C-restricted CMV-specific TCR beta clonotypes were dominant, and in two of eight donors the single most frequent clonotype came from this HLA-C-restricted group. Cumulative frequency of public TCR beta family members discriminated carriers of CMV infection plus the relevant HLA type in this cohort and an independent roughly 330-donor cohort.

The CDR3 runs 13 residues from the cysteine to the phenylalanine. The CDR3 DNA has 39 bases and is translated from base 1. Reading the germline V gene (reference sequence) gives CDR1 DFQATT and CDR2 SNEGSKA. The rearrangement combines TRBV20-1 with TRBJ2-5; the D segment cannot be called with confidence. This TCR was recovered from a human donor in good health (CMV status not recorded). Some clones in this sample may be carry-over from other donors' samples. The material sequenced was cultured PBMCs, taken from culture after CMV antigen stimulation. Here the CDR3 is given as CSARVVGGETQYF. The DNA sequence follows: TGCAGTGCAAGAGTAGTTGGTGGAGAAACCCAGTACTTC.